This TCR beta chain was found in a study of tissue T cells after allogeneic stem cell transplantation (dated 2022 in TCRdb). Notes on the research overall: The study profiled TCR beta repertoires in many tissues obtained from research autopsies of patients with and without GVHD, and also in mouse models of GVHD. On the human side, the study was prospective and observational, with no blinding or randomization. What the work shows at the level of the full study, not this receptor alone: The study did not determine which tissue TCRs were alloreactive or antigen-specific, and some clones might have been persisting host cells. Few T cell clones were found to be shared across patients, but shared repertoire signatures across patients were revealed in a tissue-specific fashion by motif-based clustering. Within patients, how anatomically similar tissues were was a major factor shaping TCR repertoire composition, regardless of disease or transplant status. Blood and spleen T cells captured only a limited portion of the TCR repertoire detected in tissues, in both patients and mice. Sampling depth was acknowledged as a limitation, and the patient cohort was both small and clinically heterogeneous.

In regard to this clone: Its antigen specificity is not known. For this mouse receptor, gene names and germline sequences are murine. The sequence runs out 1 residue before the end of the CDR3; the remainder is reconstructed from the germline J gene.

The sample's time point, from its label and the paper: mouse harvest day 7 after allogeneic transplant. Mouse grafts combined 10^7 T-cell-depleted bone marrow cells with 10^6 splenic CD5+ T cells, given via tail vein injection. A major MHC-mismatch B6 (H2b) into BALB/c (H2d) model was used to model mouse GVHD, and tissues were profiled at day 7 or 14. On day 7 or 14 post-transplant, mouse tissues and retro-orbital blood were harvested with separate sterile tools for each animal, and livers were flushed beforehand. Before genomic DNA isolation with the DNeasy Blood & Tissue Kit, mouse tissues were minced with razor blades in buffered saline. CDR1 and CDR2 are read off the germline V gene (reference sequence) as KGHPV and FQNQEV. V is pruned by 0 bases and J by 7 bases, leaving 2 bases of the junction without a gene match. From cysteine to phenylalanine, the CDR3 is 14 amino acids long. The CDR3 was read in part: 39 bases, with the frame set at base 1.

The library was generated by the immunoSEQ multiplex PCR assay. TCRbeta CDR3 sequencing was done by Adaptive Biotechnologies at survey depth, reporting CDR3 sequences, V/J genes, productive frequency and template counts. Amplification of TCR beta CDR3 regions started from genomic DNA instead of RNA. As for the original processing: Jensen-Shannon divergence served to quantify pairwise repertoire overlap between tissues, with 0 meaning identical and 1 meaning complete divergence. Tissues were clustered by single-linkage agglomerative hierarchical clustering of pairwise JSD values, and the clustering results were displayed as dendrograms. All patient samples were analyzed with GLIPH2 using simulation_depth 1000, kmer_min_depth 3 and cdr3_length_cutoff 8, and only groups containing more than two unique CDR3s were kept. A standardized tissue-overlap score was calculated by extrapolating Jaccard GLIPH-group overlap across patients to a standard repertoire size of 1000 clones. To look at how diversity was associated with clinical or experimental variables, linear mixed-effect models were used, with tissue treated as a fixed effect and individual treated as a random effect. The table comes from immuneACCESS by way of TCRdb, which keeps in-frame sequences with V and J called. Part of the clones is missing from these tables; in studies checked, under half for an unresolved V gene and the rest for unknown reasons. V and J calls and clone size are given by that table; D and trimming were obtained from the DNA. For this sample the table gives around 10,000 clones, of which under 40% were detected only once. The ten largest clones take up approximately 1.9% of the sample.

This receptor was obtained from a female BALB/c mouse given C57BL/6 T cells with graft-versus-host disease after an allogeneic hematopoietic cell transplant. The rearrangement joined TRBV26 to TRBJ1-4, with 7 middle bases fitting TRBD1. What was sequenced was skin. The CDR3 in this case is CASSLSTGFERLFF. The DNA read from the CDR3 is TGTGCCAGCAGTCTGTCGACAGGGTTCGAAAGATTATTT.